The entry below describes one T cell receptor (beta chain). The repertoire was sequenced with immunoSEQ multiplex PCR; TCRdb's copy has only in-frame clones and lacks some. The repertoire holds about 180,000 clones, with approximately 85% as singletons. The CDR3 consists of 13 residues. Trimming removed 6 bases from V and 1 base from J, with 12 bases in between. Germline V CDR1 and CDR2: GTSNPN, SVGIG (reference sequence). These data originate in a study of blood T cell repertoires in COVID-19. Study-level background: Sites in the United States, Italy and Spain provided acute and convalescent COVID-19 samples. Nucleic acid was either cDNA or gDNA, and it came from T cells, B-cell-depleted T cells, or PBMCs.

This TCR derives from a man aged 35 to 55 who had recovered from COVID-19. The chain recombines TRBV30 with TRBJ1-1; D gene ambiguous. Sequencing was carried out using PBMCs or T cells enriched from blood (not recorded which). The CDR3 region has the DNA TGTGCCTGCGCGGGGTACCCGAACACTGAAGCTTTCTTT. This translates into CACAGYPNTEAFF.